This TCR beta chain was recorded in a study of shared clonotypes between healthy human individuals. Method: immunoSEQ multiplex PCR; TCRdb's copy keeps in-frame clones and lacks some. The sample holds approximately 2.5 million clones, roughly nine tenths seen once. CDR3 size: 14 residues. The V gene end was trimmed by 5 bases and the J gene end by 8 bases; junction bases not matched to a gene: 7. The germline V gene encodes CDR1 KGHSH and CDR2 LQKENI. This TCR was sampled from a man in his late teens or twenties in good health. The V call is TRBV18, the J call TRBJ1-4; 8 nucleotides agree with TRBD1. The sample comprised naive CD4+ T cells sorted from blood. Subset defined: CD45RA+ positively selected. The CDR3: CASSSQGAGEKLFF. The CDR3 region has the DNA TGTGCCAGCTCATCCCAGGGGGCTGGGGAAAAACTGTTTTTT.